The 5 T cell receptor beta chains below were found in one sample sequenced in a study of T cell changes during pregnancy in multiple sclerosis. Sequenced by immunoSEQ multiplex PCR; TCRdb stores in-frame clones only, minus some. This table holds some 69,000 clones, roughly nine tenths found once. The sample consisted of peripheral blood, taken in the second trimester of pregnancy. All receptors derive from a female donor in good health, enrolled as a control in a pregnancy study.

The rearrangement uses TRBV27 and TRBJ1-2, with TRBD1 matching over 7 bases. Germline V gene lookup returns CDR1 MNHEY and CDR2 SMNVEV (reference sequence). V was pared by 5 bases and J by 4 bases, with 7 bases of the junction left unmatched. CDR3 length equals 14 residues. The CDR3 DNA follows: TGTGCCAGCAGTAAGGGCAGGGGGTCCTATGGCTACACCTTC. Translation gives CASSKGRGSYGYTF.

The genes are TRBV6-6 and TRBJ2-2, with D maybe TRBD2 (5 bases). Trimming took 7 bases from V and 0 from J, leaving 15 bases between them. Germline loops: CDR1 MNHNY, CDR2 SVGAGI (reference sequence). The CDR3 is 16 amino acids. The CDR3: CASTIRGQANTGELFF. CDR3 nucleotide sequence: TGTGCCAGCACCATCAGAGGGCAGGCGAACACCGGGGAGCTGTTTTTT.

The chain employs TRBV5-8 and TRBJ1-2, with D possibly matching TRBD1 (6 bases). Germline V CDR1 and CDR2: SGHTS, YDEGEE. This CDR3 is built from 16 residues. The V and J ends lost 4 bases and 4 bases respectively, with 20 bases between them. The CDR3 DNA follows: TGTGCCAGCAGCCCCGACAGCGGTGCACAGGGCTATGGCTACACCTTC. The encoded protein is CASSPDSGAQGYGYTF.

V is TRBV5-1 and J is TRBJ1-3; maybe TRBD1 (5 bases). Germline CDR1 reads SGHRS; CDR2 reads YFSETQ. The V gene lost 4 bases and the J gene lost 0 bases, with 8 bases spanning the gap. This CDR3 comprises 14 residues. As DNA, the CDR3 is TGCGCCAGCAGCGGGGGGAACTCTGGAAACACCATATATTTT. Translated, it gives CASSGGNSGNTIYF.

The CDR3 spells CASSVVGQGYGYTF. The CDR3 DNA reads as TGTGCCAGCAGCGTAGTGGGACAGGGGTATGGCTACACCTTC. The chain couples TRBV9 to TRBJ1-2; 10 bases are a match to TRBD1. With V trimmed by 0 bases and J by 5 bases, 1 base remained unmatched. This CDR3 spans 14 amino acids. Germline CDR1 reads SGDLS; CDR2 reads YYNGEE.